A selection of T cell receptor beta chains follows, all from one sample in a study of blood T cell repertoires in COVID-19. Sequencing was performed with immunoSEQ multiplex PCR; in TCRdb, only in-frame clones are kept and a portion is missing. This sample carries tens of thousands of clones, roughly 89% of them seen once, and the ten largest clones take 1.5% to 2%. The sequenced material came from peripheral blood. The receptors were sampled from a woman aged 50 to 60 in a cohort sampled during active COVID-19. CDR3s include the opening cysteine and the closing phenylalanine or tryptophan. The order of the fields is J gene, clone size, V gene, D gene, CDR3 protein, CDR3 DNA. D genes are given only for firm matches. The size of a clone is reported for some rows only, either as once, few or many, or as a class for expanded clones.

>TRBJ1-2|NA|TRBV2|TRBD1
CASRKPGQDTYGYTF
TGTGCCAGCAGGAAACCGGGACAGGACACGTATGGCTACACCTTC
>TRBJ1-4|NA|TRBV2|NA
CASSRGATNEKLFF
TGTGCCAGCTCCCGGGGTGCAACTAATGAAAAACTGTTTTTT
>TRBJ2-6|NA|TRBV19|TRBD1
CASRPAGGAFSSSGANVLTF
TGTGCCAGTAGGCCGGCAGGGGGCGCTTTTAGTAGCTCTGGGGCCAACGTCCTGACTTTC
>TRBJ2-7|NA|TRBV25-1|NA
CASSGPQGYEQYF
TGTGCCAGCAGTGGACCACAGGGCTACGAGCAGTACTTC
>TRBJ2-3|NA|TRBV2|TRBD2
CASRGGGTSSTDTQYF
TGTGCCAGCAGGGGCGGGGGGACGTCTAGCACAGATACGCAGTATTTT
>TRBJ2-3|NA|TRBV19|TRBD1
CASSGRGVGQGYTDTQYF
TGTGCCAGTAGTGGAAGGGGGGTCGGACAGGGATACACAGATACGCAGTATTTT
>TRBJ1-1|NA|TRBV7-9|NA
CASSWELEGTEAFF
TGTGCCAGCAGCTGGGAGCTGGAGGGCACTGAAGCTTTCTTT
>TRBJ1-4|NA|TRBV28|TRBD1
CASSSTGTGYEKLFF
TGTGCCAGCAGTTCGACCGGGACAGGGTACGAAAAACTGTTTTTT
>TRBJ1-4|once|TRBV6-6|TRBD1
CASRSNRDRSEKLFF
TGTGCCAGCAGATCGAACCGGGACAGATCTGAAAAACTGTTTTTT
>TRBJ2-3|NA|TRBV24-1|NA
CATSDLQVRDTQYF
TGTGCCACCAGTGATTTGCAGGTTAGGGATACGCAGTATTTT
>TRBJ2-5|NA|TRBV19|NA
CASERTGTQETQYF
TGTGCCAGTGAGAGAACAGGCACCCAAGAGACCCAGTACTTC
>TRBJ2-7|NA|TRBV18|NA
CASSRDKTYEQYF
TGTGCCAGCTCCCGGGACAAAACTTACGAGCAGTACTTC
>TRBJ2-7|NA|TRBV29-1|NA
CSVEWYTGGGSYEQYF
TGCAGCGTTGAGTGGTATACAGGGGGGGGATCCTACGAGCAGTACTTC
>TRBJ2-1|NA|TRBV5-6|NA
CASSLVGRSEQFF
TGTGCCAGCAGCTTGGTAGGGAGAAGTGAGCAGTTCTTC
>TRBJ2-1|NA|TRBV3-1/TRBV3-2|NA
CASSRAGAYNEQFF
TGTGCCAGCAGCCGGGCGGGCGCCTACAATGAGCAGTTCTTC
>TRBJ1-2|NA|TRBV5-6|NA
CASSTETTNYGYTF
TGTGCCAGCAGCACGGAGACGACTAACTATGGCTACACCTTC
>TRBJ2-1|NA|TRBV9|TRBD2
CASSVDLAGTYNEQFF
TGTGCCAGCAGCGTCGACCTAGCGGGAACCTACAATGAGCAGTTCTTC
>TRBJ2-3|NA|TRBV19|NA
CASSQRRLGTDTQYF
TGTGCCAGTAGCCAACGCAGGTTGGGCACAGATACGCAGTATTTT
>TRBJ2-2|NA|TRBV24-1|TRBD1
CATRAGTDYTGELFF
TGTGCCACCAGAGCCGGGACAGACTACACCGGGGAGCTGTTTTTT
>TRBJ2-2|few|TRBV27|NA
CASRLGRNTGELFF
TGTGCCAGCAGATTAGGCAGGAACACCGGGGAGCTGTTTTTT
>TRBJ2-3|NA|TRBV5-1|TRBD2
CASSLFLAGGPDTQYF
TGCGCCAGCAGCTTGTTCCTAGCGGGAGGACCAGATACGCAGTATTTT
>TRBJ1-6|few|TRBV11-2|TRBD1
CASSSGQGNSPLHF
TGTGCCAGCAGCTCGGGACAGGGGAATTCACCCCTCCACTTT
>TRBJ2-1|NA|TRBV2|NA
CASRQFSKQFF
TGTGCCAGTCGACAGTTCAGTAAGCAGTTCTTC
>TRBJ1-5|NA|TRBV2|NA
CASSGGGQPQHF
TGTGCCAGCAGTGGAGGTGGTCAGCCCCAGCATTTT
>TRBJ2-7|few|TRBV19|TRBD1
CASSPGQGVSYEQYF
TGTGCCAGTAGTCCGGGACAGGGTGTATCCTACGAGCAGTACTTC
>TRBJ2-4|NA|TRBV18|NA
CASSPPSEGQRELAKNIQYF
TGTGCCAGCTCACCACCTAGTGAGGGCCAGAGAGAACTAGCCAAAAACATTCAGTACTTC
>TRBJ2-3|NA|TRBV2|TRBD2
CASIEGRDWTDTQYF
TGTGCCAGCATCGAAGGGAGGGACTGGACAGATACGCAGTATTTT
>TRBJ1-5|NA|TRBV19|NA
CASSIAQTGGNQPQHF
TGTGCCAGTAGTATCGCCCAGACGGGGGGCAATCAGCCCCAGCATTTT
>TRBJ2-7|once|TRBV12-3/TRBV12-4|NA
CASSWGAYEQYF
TGTGCCAGCAGTTGGGGAGCATACGAGCAGTACTTC
>TRBJ2-1|NA|TRBV10-2|TRBD2
CASSNQAGRYNEQFF
TGCGCCAGCAGCAACCAAGCGGGAAGGTACAATGAGCAGTTCTTC
>TRBJ2-2|NA|TRBV21-1|NA
CAGGVGSNTGELFF
TGTGCTGGGGGGGTAGGAAGCAACACCGGGGAGCTGTTTTTT
>TRBJ1-3|once|TRBV18|NA
CASSPPGGNTIYF
TGTGCCAGCTCACCACCTGGCGGAAACACCATATATTTT
>TRBJ2-3|NA|TRBV21-1|NA
CASLRLAGGAPISTDTQYF
TGTGCCAGCCTTCGACTAGCGGGAGGAGCCCCGATAAGCACAGATACGCAGTATTTT
>TRBJ1-4|NA|TRBV5-5|TRBD1
CASSLGQGGQGREKLFF
TGTGCCAGCAGCTTGGGACAGGGAGGTCAAGGGAGGGAAAAACTGTTTTTT
>TRBJ2-5|once|TRBV29-1|NA
CSVGQVIQETQYF
TGCAGCGTTGGACAGGTCATTCAAGAGACCCAGTACTTC
>TRBJ2-7|NA|TRBV7-9|NA
CASSLSGYEQYF
TGTGCCAGCAGCTTATCAGGATACGAGCAGTACTTC
>TRBJ2-1|once|TRBV19|NA
CASSWSSYNEQFF
TGTGCCAGTAGCTGGAGTTCCTACAATGAGCAGTTCTTC
>TRBJ1-3|few|TRBV2|NA
CASSSNGNTIYF
TGTGCCAGCAGTTCTAATGGAAACACCATATATTTT
>TRBJ2-1|NA|TRBV5-1|TRBD2
CASTLSGGAGNEQFF
TGCGCCAGCACCCTCAGCGGGGGGGCCGGGAATGAGCAGTTCTTC
>TRBJ2-3|few|TRBV9|NA
CASSVGLNSVTDTQYF
TGTGCCAGCAGCGTGGGACTCAACTCCGTCACAGATACGCAGTATTTT
>TRBJ2-3|NA|TRBV5-5|TRBD2
CASSLGLATPDTQYF
TGTGCCAGCAGCTTGGGACTAGCGACTCCCGATACGCAGTATTTT
>TRBJ2-5|NA|TRBV3-1/TRBV3-2|NA
CASSQRGAETQYF
TGTGCCAGCAGCCAGCGGGGCGCGGAGACCCAGTACTTC
>TRBJ2-7|NA|TRBV6-1|NA
CASSEWGAPTYEQYF
TGTGCCAGCAGTGAATGGGGAGCCCCAACCTACGAGCAGTACTTC
>TRBJ1-1|NA|TRBV14|TRBD1
CASSIAYRGSRTEAFF
TGTGCCAGCAGCATCGCTTACAGGGGTAGTAGGACTGAAGCTTTCTTT
>TRBJ2-3|NA|TRBV11-2|TRBD2
CASSLARGKTDTQYF
TGTGCCAGCAGCCTAGCGCGGGGGAAAACAGATACGCAGTATTTT
>TRBJ1-1|NA|TRBV10-3|NA
CATTDPRGANRNTEAFF
TGTGCCACTACGGACCCACGGGGGGCTAATCGGAACACTGAAGCTTTCTTT